Listed here are 22 T cell receptor beta chains from one sample, sequenced in a study of T cell changes during pregnancy in multiple sclerosis. Measured with immunoSEQ multiplex PCR; TCRdb has only the in-frame clones, and not every one. Among around 50,000 clones listed, about 87% were seen once. Sequenced sample: peripheral blood from another person, used as feeder cells. All receptors derive from a human donor whose cells served as feeder cells for cultures in a pregnancy study.

The V and J genes are TRBV10-3 and TRBJ2-7, with TRBD2 identical over 10 bases. The CDR3 extends over 17 amino acids. Germline CDR1 and CDR2: ENHRY and SYGVKD. With 5 bases clipped from V and 1 base from J, the junction kept 11 bases outside the gene matches. The DNA of the CDR3 is TGTGCCATCAGTCGACTAGCGGGCAGAGAATTTTCCTACGAGCAGTACTTC. Its protein is CAISRLAGREFSYEQYF.

CDR3 loop: CASSQGEGGTEAFF. CDR3 sequence (DNA): TGTGCCAGCAGCCAAGGGGAGGGGGGGACTGAAGCTTTCTTT. The V gene is TRBV6-1, the J gene TRBJ1-1, with D perhaps matching TRBD1 (6 bases). Germline-derived CDR1 and CDR2 are MNHNS and SASEGT. The V end was cut by 6 bases, the J end by 5 bases, with 16 bases between. The CDR3 extends over 14 amino acids.

V gene TRBV4-2 combines with J gene TRBJ2-1; TRBD1 matches 7 bases. The CDR3 is made up of 15 amino acids. Looked up from germline, CDR1 is LGHNA and CDR2 is YNFKEQ. The V segment lost 1 base and the J segment 6 bases; nucleotides outside the gene matches: 6. The CDR3 loop reads CASSQVGQESNEQFF. CDR3 nucleotides: TGTGCCAGCAGCCAAGTAGGACAGGAATCCAATGAGCAGTTCTTC.

J is TRBJ1-4 and V is TRBV7-2, with D maybe TRBD1 (5 bases). The CDR3 is 13 amino acids. The germline V gene has CDR1 SGHTA and CDR2 FQGNSA. V lost 5 bases, J lost 12 bases, and 16 bases lay in between. The DNA for the CDR3 is TGTGCCAGCAGCCACCCCCGAATAGGGGAACTGTTTTTT. Its translation is CASSHPRIGELFF.

The rearrangement links TRBV9 to TRBJ1-4, with 8 bases identical to TRBD1. V was clipped by 3 bases and J by 8 bases; unmatched bases: 6. This CDR3 comprises 14 residues. Per germline, CDR1 SGDLS and CDR2 YYNGEE. CDR3 in DNA: TGTGCCAGCAGCGCTGGACAGGGTTGGGAAAAACTGTTTTTT. It encodes CASSAGQGWEKLFF.

This chain connects TRBV15 to TRBJ2-5, with unresolved D. V lost 0 bases and J 5 bases, leaving 13 bases between the germline ends. Germline CDR1 and CDR2: LNHNV and YYDKDF (reference sequence). The CDR3 has 15 amino acids. The DNA for the CDR3 is TGTGCCACCAGCAGAGATGCTGGTTCCATGGAGACCCAGTACTTC. Encoded protein: CATSRDAGSMETQYF.

V and J are TRBV7-3 and TRBJ2-5, with 8 bases identical to TRBD2. CDR3 length: 15 amino acids. V trimming: 3 bases; J trimming: 5 bases; junction bases outside the gene matches: 8. Germline CDR1 SGHTA, CDR2 FQGTGA. The CDR3 spells CASSFSGGTGETQYF. The CDR3 bases are TGTGCCAGCAGCTTCAGCGGGGGAACGGGGGAGACCCAGTACTTC.

The gene calls are TRBV11-2 and TRBJ1-2; D unresolved. The CDR3 has 12 residues. Germline assignment: CDR1 SGHAT and CDR2 FQNNGV. Trimming removed 4 bases from V and 6 bases from J, with 9 bases in between. CDR3 protein: CASSWGGNGYTF. In nucleotides, the CDR3 is TGTGCCAGCAGCTGGGGAGGGAATGGCTACACCTTC.

The chain employs TRBV30 and TRBJ2-7; 7 nucleotides line up with TRBD1. The CDR3 loop spans 14 amino acids. Germline lookup yields CDR1 GTSNPN and CDR2 SVGIG (reference sequence). The V segment lost 7 bases and the J segment 2 bases; nucleotides outside the gene matches: 11. As DNA, the CDR3 is TGTGCCTCTAGGCCCTGGGACAGAGCCTACGAGCAGTACTTC. It specifies CASRPWDRAYEQYF.

There are a few counts of this clone. J is TRBJ2-1 and V is TRBV11-3, with a tentative D call TRBD2 (6 bases). The V end was cut by 1 base, the J end by 8 bases, with 12 bases between. This CDR3 has 14 residues. Germline V gene sequence: CDR1 SGHNT, CDR2 YENEEA. CDR3 nucleotide sequence: TGTGCCAGCAGCTTAGGTGGGGGGAGAGATGAGCAGTTCTTC. This codes for CASSLGGGRDEQFF.

This chain joins TRBV7-3 and TRBJ2-2; the D is unclear. This CDR3 has 15 amino acids. Germline V gene lookup returns CDR1 SGHTA and CDR2 FQGTGA. The V gene lost 2 bases and the J gene lost 4 bases, with 11 bases spanning the gap. CDR3 bases: TGTGCCAGCAGCTTAGGCATGGGTAGCACCGGGGAGCTGTTTTTT. Residues: CASSLGMGSTGELFF.

CDR3 DNA sequence: TGTGCCAGCAGTGGGGCAGGGGGTACGGGAAACACCATATATTTT. It translates to CASSGAGGTGNTIYF. This chain joins TRBV2 and TRBJ1-3; TRBD1 matches 7 bases. From germline, CDR1 is SNHLY and CDR2 FYNNEI. CDR3 length: 15 amino acids. V lost 4 bases, J lost 4 bases, and 7 bases stayed unmatched.

The V call is TRBV5-1, the J call TRBJ2-1; 9 positions agree with TRBD2. The CDR3 runs to 17 residues. Germline loops: CDR1 SGHRS, CDR2 YFSETQ. The trim removed 0 bases at V and 6 bases at J, leaving 10 bases unmatched. CDR3 bases: TGCGCCAGCAGCTTGGTCTACGGGCTAGCGGGGTCCAATGAGCAGTTCTTC. Protein sequence: CASSLVYGLAGSNEQFF.

The chain carries TRBV2 and TRBJ2-3; maybe TRBD2 (5 bases). The CDR3 runs 14 residues. Per the germline V gene, CDR1 is SNHLY and CDR2 is FYNNEI. Trimming shortened V by 6 bases and J by 4 bases, and 14 bases separated the two germline ends. This CDR3 reads CASRGLTVADTQYF. The DNA for the CDR3 is TGTGCCAGCAGAGGACTGACGGTGGCAGATACGCAGTATTTT.

V is TRBV5-5 and J is TRBJ1-2; D remains unclear. Germline CDR1 reads SGHKS; CDR2 reads YYEKEE (reference sequence). V was shortened by 1 base and J by 5 bases, with 9 bases between the two germline ends. The length of the CDR3 is 13 residues. CDR3 DNA: TGTGCCAGCAGCTTGCAGAATACGTATGGCTACACCTTC. This sequence encodes CASSLQNTYGYTF.

The V gene is TRBV11-1, the J gene TRBJ1-1, with no clear D. The V end lost 10 bases, the J end lost 2 bases, and 14 bases lay between the germline ends. CDR3 length: 13 residues. Germline V gene data show CDR1 as SGHAT and CDR2 as FQDESV (reference sequence). The CDR3 region is CATAVASNTEAFF. The DNA of the CDR3 is TGTGCCACCGCGGTGGCCAGTAACACTGAAGCTTTCTTT.

The chain uses TRBV7-2 and TRBJ1-2, with D unresolved. Trimming pared 3 bases from V and 7 bases from J, leaving 12 bases between. CDR3 length: 13 amino acids. CDR1 SGHTA and CDR2 FQGNSA come from the germline V gene. The CDR3 bases are TGTGCCAGCAGCTTGACACCCCCGGTTGGCTACACCTTC. It translates to CASSLTPPVGYTF.

The chain recombines TRBV9 with TRBJ2-1; D possibly matches TRBD1 or TRBD2 (5 bases each). From germline, CDR1 is SGDLS and CDR2 YYNGEE. Trimming left V 4 bases short and J 0 bases short, with 20 bases between. This CDR3 has 18 amino acids. Here the CDR3 reads CASSPWDPSSVSYNEQFF. The CDR3 coding sequence is TGTGCCAGCAGCCCATGGGACCCCTCCAGTGTCTCCTACAATGAGCAGTTCTTC.

This clone is a singleton in its sample. The rearrangement uses TRBV7-9 and TRBJ1-2, with no clear D. Trimming removed 2 bases from V and 4 bases from J, with 17 bases in between. Germline V gives CDR1 SEHNR, CDR2 FQNEAQ (reference sequence). The CDR3 covers 16 residues. This CDR3 reads CASSLSTGHKGYGYTF. The CDR3 DNA follows: TGTGCCAGCAGCTTATCAACCGGTCACAAGGGCTATGGCTACACCTTC.

This clone was recorded once. V gene TRBV7-9 combines with J gene TRBJ2-7; tentative D call: TRBD2 (7 bases). V was trimmed by 5 bases and J by 6 bases, leaving 17 bases between them. From germline, CDR1 is SEHNR and CDR2 FQNEAQ (reference sequence). The CDR3 is 14 residues long. The CDR3 region is CASSAQGGVFEQYF. DNA for the CDR3: TGTGCCAGCAGCGCACAGGGAGGGGTGTTCGAGCAGTACTTC.

J is TRBJ1-4 and V is TRBV5-1; TRBD1 matches 10 bases. The CDR3 length is 14 residues. J was trimmed by 5 bases and V by 6 bases; bases with no gene match: 4. Germline CDR1 and CDR2: SGHRS and YFSETQ. CDR3 protein: CASTADRGNEKLFF. The CDR3 DNA reads as TGCGCCAGCACCGCGGACAGGGGGAATGAAAAACTGTTTTTT.

V usage is TRBV28 and J usage is TRBJ1-2; D remains unclear. The CDR3 covers 11 residues. From germline, CDR1 is MDHEN and CDR2 SYDVKM. The V end was cut by 3 bases, the J end by 7 bases, with 6 bases between. The CDR3 region is CASSFRRGYTF. DNA of the CDR3: TGTGCCAGCAGTTTCAGACGTGGCTACACCTTC.